Listed below are T cell receptor beta chains from one sample, sequenced in a study of Ad26.COV2.S vaccination and SARS-CoV-2 variants. Sequenced by immunoSEQ multiplex PCR; TCRdb stores in-frame clones only, minus some. Of more than 300,000 clones listed, around 81% are singletons. The sample in question was peripheral blood, obtained in a trial of Ad26.COV2.S vaccine versus placebo. The receptors stem from a person between 18 and 65 years old who received the Ad26.COV2.S COVID-19 vaccine or a placebo. Each CDR3 is given with its conserved first and last residue. A D gene is named only where the DNA matches it firmly. Where a row states a size, it is once, few, many or the class of an expanded clone; other rows omit it.

v_gene: TRBV6-4; j_gene: TRBJ2-1; abundance: NA; len: 14; d_gene: TRBD1; CDR3aa: CASSRQGGNNEQFF; CDR3nt: TGTGCCAGCAGCCGACAGGGGGGGAACAATGAGCAGTTCTTC
v_gene: TRBV29-1; j_gene: TRBJ1-2; abundance: NA; len: 12; d_gene: NA; CDR3aa: CSVDSFNYGYTF; CDR3nt: TGCAGCGTTGACAGCTTTAACTATGGCTACACCTTC
v_gene: TRBV7-3; j_gene: TRBJ2-7; abundance: NA; len: 15; d_gene: TRBD1; CDR3aa: CASSSPGQGVYEQYF; CDR3nt: TGTGCCAGCAGCTCGCCGGGACAGGGGGTCTACGAGCAGTACTTC
v_gene: TRBV5-4; j_gene: TRBJ2-7; abundance: NA; len: 15; d_gene: NA; CDR3aa: CASSSGGDRVYEQYF; CDR3nt: TGTGCCAGCAGCTCGGGAGGGGACAGGGTCTACGAGCAGTACTTC
v_gene: TRBV7-9; j_gene: TRBJ1-2; abundance: NA; len: 16; d_gene: TRBD1; CDR3aa: CASSAGQGAVGYGYTF; CDR3nt: TGTGCCAGCAGCGCGGGACAGGGGGCCGTCGGCTATGGCTACACCTTC
v_gene: TRBV10-1; j_gene: TRBJ1-5; abundance: NA; len: 13; d_gene: NA; CDR3aa: CASSPQGTQPQHF; CDR3nt: TGCGCCAGCAGTCCGCAAGGGACCCAGCCCCAGCATTTT
v_gene: TRBV7-8; j_gene: TRBJ2-5; abundance: once; len: 13; d_gene: NA; CDR3aa: CASSFGMQETQYF; CDR3nt: TGTGCCAGCAGCTTCGGGATGCAAGAGACCCAGTACTTC
v_gene: TRBV7-2; j_gene: TRBJ2-5; abundance: NA; len: 15; d_gene: NA; CDR3aa: CASSPDPDRQETQYF; CDR3nt: TGTGCCAGCAGCCCGGACCCGGACAGACAAGAGACCCAGTACTTC
v_gene: TRBV19; j_gene: TRBJ1-1; abundance: NA; len: 14; d_gene: NA; CDR3aa: CASYFTGVGTEAFF; CDR3nt: TGTGCCAGTTATTTCACCGGTGTGGGTACTGAAGCTTTCTTT
v_gene: TRBV18; j_gene: TRBJ2-6; abundance: NA; len: 18; d_gene: TRBD1; CDR3aa: CASSPLPDRGAGANVLTF; CDR3nt: TGTGCCAGCTCACCACTACCGGACAGGGGGGCTGGGGCCAACGTCCTGACTTTC
v_gene: TRBV2; j_gene: TRBJ1-4; abundance: few; len: 14; d_gene: TRBD1; CDR3aa: CASSPDRGNEKLFF; CDR3nt: TGTGCCAGCAGTCCGGACAGGGGGAATGAAAAACTGTTTTTT
v_gene: TRBV7-6; j_gene: TRBJ1-1; abundance: few; len: 13; d_gene: TRBD1; CDR3aa: CASSLGTGAEAFF; CDR3nt: TGTGCCAGCAGCTTAGGGACAGGGGCTGAAGCTTTCTTT
v_gene: TRBV18; j_gene: TRBJ1-1; abundance: NA; len: 12; d_gene: NA; CDR3aa: CASSRVNTEAFF; CDR3nt: TGTGCCAGCTCACGGGTGAACACTGAAGCTTTCTTT
v_gene: TRBV27; j_gene: TRBJ1-2; abundance: NA; len: 14; d_gene: TRBD1; CDR3aa: CASSLGAGGVGYTF; CDR3nt: TGTGCCAGCAGTTTAGGGGCAGGGGGCGTTGGCTACACCTTC
v_gene: TRBV7-6; j_gene: TRBJ2-5; abundance: once; len: 13; d_gene: NA; CDR3aa: CASSVPGGMGQYF; CDR3nt: TGTGCCAGCAGCGTTCCTGGGGGGATGGGCCAGTACTTC
v_gene: TRBV7-8; j_gene: TRBJ2-1; abundance: NA; len: 15; d_gene: NA; CDR3aa: CASSLGRLSYNEQFF; CDR3nt: TGTGCCAGCAGCTTGGGGAGGCTCTCCTACAATGAGCAGTTCTTC
v_gene: TRBV19; j_gene: TRBJ2-1; abundance: NA; len: 12; d_gene: NA; CDR3aa: CASSGNYNEQFF; CDR3nt: TGTGCCAGTAGTGGGAACTACAATGAGCAGTTCTTC
v_gene: TRBV10-3; j_gene: TRBJ2-1; abundance: once; len: 14; d_gene: NA; CDR3aa: CAISESRVYNEQFF; CDR3nt: TGTGCCATCAGTGAGTCCAGGGTGTACAATGAGCAGTTCTTC
v_gene: TRBV3-1/TRBV3-2; j_gene: TRBJ2-7; abundance: NA; len: 15; d_gene: TRBD2; CDR3aa: CASSQRGGGSYEQYF; CDR3nt: TGTGCCAGCAGCCAACGAGGCGGGGGATCATACGAGCAGTACTTC
v_gene: TRBV5-1; j_gene: TRBJ2-3; abundance: NA; len: 15; d_gene: TRBD1; CDR3aa: CASSPPQGAGDTQYF; CDR3nt: TGCGCCAGCAGCCCCCCCCAGGGGGCCGGAGATACGCAGTATTTT
v_gene: TRBV11-3; j_gene: TRBJ2-2; abundance: NA; len: 14; d_gene: TRBD1; CDR3aa: CASSFRDRGVKLFF; CDR3nt: TGTGCCAGCAGCTTTCGGGACAGGGGGGTAAAGCTGTTTTTT
v_gene: TRBV29-1; j_gene: TRBJ2-7; abundance: NA; len: 12; d_gene: TRBD1; CDR3aa: CSVGQGTYEQYF; CDR3nt: TGCAGCGTTGGACAGGGTACCTACGAGCAGTACTTC
v_gene: TRBV20-1; j_gene: TRBJ1-4; abundance: once; len: 11; d_gene: NA; CDR3aa: CSARANEKLFF; CDR3nt: TGCAGTGCTAGAGCTAATGAAAAACTGTTTTTT
v_gene: TRBV5-1; j_gene: TRBJ2-1; abundance: NA; len: 13; d_gene: NA; CDR3aa: CASNPAGAYEQFF; CDR3nt: TGCGCCAGCAACCCTGCAGGGGCCTATGAGCAGTTCTTC
v_gene: TRBV7-8; j_gene: TRBJ1-5; abundance: NA; len: 17; d_gene: TRBD1; CDR3aa: CASSLDRGGRSNQPQHF; CDR3nt: TGTGCCAGCAGCTTAGACAGGGGGGGAAGAAGCAATCAGCCCCAGCATTTT
v_gene: TRBV5-4; j_gene: TRBJ2-5; abundance: once; len: 14; d_gene: NA; CDR3aa: CASRVRGGQETQYF; CDR3nt: TGTGCCAGCAGGGTTCGAGGGGGACAAGAGACCCAGTACTTC
v_gene: TRBV4-2; j_gene: TRBJ1-4; abundance: NA; len: 17; d_gene: TRBD1; CDR3aa: CASRLTGRGGSNEKLFF; CDR3nt: TGTGCCAGCAGGCTCACCGGGCGAGGGGGCTCAAATGAAAAACTGTTTTTT
v_gene: TRBV5-1; j_gene: TRBJ2-6; abundance: NA; len: 18; d_gene: NA; CDR3aa: CASSFEPLGGSGANVLTF; CDR3nt: TGCGCCAGCAGCTTCGAACCCCTAGGGGGCTCTGGGGCCAACGTCCTGACTTTC
v_gene: TRBV10-3; j_gene: TRBJ1-4; abundance: NA; len: 14; d_gene: TRBD1; CDR3aa: CAIRRQGSGEKLFF; CDR3nt: TGTGCCATCAGGAGACAGGGGTCGGGGGAAAAACTGTTTTTT
v_gene: TRBV5-1; j_gene: TRBJ2-4; abundance: NA; len: 16; d_gene: NA; CDR3aa: CASSLATTSGKSIQYF; CDR3nt: TGCGCCAGCAGCTTGGCCACGACATCGGGTAAATCCATTCAGTACTTC
v_gene: TRBV20-1; j_gene: TRBJ2-7; abundance: NA; len: 11; d_gene: NA; CDR3aa: CSARDHYEQYF; CDR3nt: TGCAGTGCTAGAGATCACTACGAGCAGTACTTC
v_gene: TRBV5-4; j_gene: TRBJ2-7; abundance: NA; len: 13; d_gene: TRBD1; CDR3aa: CASSFDRGYEQYF; CDR3nt: TGTGCCAGCAGCTTTGACAGGGGCTACGAGCAGTACTTC
v_gene: TRBV5-1; j_gene: TRBJ2-5; abundance: few; len: 15; d_gene: TRBD1; CDR3aa: CASSGQGAYQETQYF; CDR3nt: TGCGCCAGCAGCGGACAGGGGGCCTACCAAGAGACCCAGTACTTC
v_gene: TRBV9; j_gene: TRBJ1-2; abundance: NA; len: 15; d_gene: NA; CDR3aa: CASSVAGTASYGYTF; CDR3nt: TGTGCCAGCAGCGTAGCTGGTACAGCTTCCTATGGCTACACCTTC
v_gene: TRBV5-1; j_gene: TRBJ2-3; abundance: NA; len: 16; d_gene: TRBD2; CDR3aa: CASSSGTSGGADTQYF; CDR3nt: TGCGCCAGCAGCTCCGGGACTAGCGGGGGGGCGGATACGCAGTATTTT
v_gene: TRBV4-2; j_gene: TRBJ2-7; abundance: NA; len: 14; d_gene: NA; CDR3aa: CASSQEGSPYEQYF; CDR3nt: TGTGCCAGCAGCCAAGAAGGCAGCCCCTACGAGCAGTACTTC
v_gene: TRBV7-9; j_gene: TRBJ2-5; abundance: NA; len: 13; d_gene: NA; CDR3aa: CASSFTVQETQYF; CDR3nt: TGTGCCAGCAGCTTTACAGTACAAGAGACCCAGTACTTC
v_gene: TRBV15; j_gene: TRBJ1-2; abundance: once; len: 15; d_gene: NA; CDR3aa: CATSRDVGGNYGYTF; CDR3nt: TGTGCCACCAGCAGAGATGTGGGGGGGAACTATGGCTACACCTTC
v_gene: TRBV15; j_gene: TRBJ2-7; abundance: NA; len: 19; d_gene: NA; CDR3aa: CATSRDVPRRDNLPYEQYF; CDR3nt: TGTGCCACCAGCAGAGATGTCCCACGTCGGGACAATCTTCCCTACGAGCAGTACTTC
v_gene: TRBV6-5; j_gene: TRBJ2-3; abundance: NA; len: 15; d_gene: NA; CDR3aa: CASSYTGVNTDTQYF; CDR3nt: TGTGCCAGCAGTTACACGGGGGTGAACACAGATACGCAGTATTTT
v_gene: TRBV9; j_gene: TRBJ2-3; abundance: NA; len: 15; d_gene: TRBD1; CDR3aa: CASSAGTGGWDTQYF; CDR3nt: TGTGCCAGCAGCGCCGGGACAGGGGGATGGGATACGCAGTATTTT
v_gene: TRBV25-1; j_gene: TRBJ2-3; abundance: NA; len: 13; d_gene: TRBD2; CDR3aa: CASTPGLAEPQYF; CDR3nt: TGTGCCAGCACCCCGGGACTAGCGGAGCCGCAGTATTTT
v_gene: TRBV5-6; j_gene: TRBJ1-4; abundance: NA; len: 14; d_gene: NA; CDR3aa: CASSPGETREKLFF; CDR3nt: TGTGCCAGCAGCCCCGGGGAGACACGGGAAAAACTGTTTTTT
v_gene: TRBV7-2; j_gene: TRBJ1-3; abundance: NA; len: 16; d_gene: NA; CDR3aa: CASSLVIGRTGNTIYF; CDR3nt: TGTGCCAGCAGCTTAGTAATAGGACGGACTGGAAACACCATATATTTT
v_gene: TRBV14; j_gene: TRBJ1-1; abundance: few; len: 11; d_gene: NA; CDR3aa: CASSQGTEAFF; CDR3nt: TGTGCCAGCAGCCAAGGAACTGAAGCTTTCTTT
v_gene: TRBV9; j_gene: TRBJ2-2; abundance: NA; len: 13; d_gene: NA; CDR3aa: CASSPWRGGELFF; CDR3nt: TGTGCCAGCAGCCCATGGAGGGGCGGGGAGCTGTTTTTT
v_gene: TRBV4-1; j_gene: TRBJ2-3; abundance: NA; len: 16; d_gene: TRBD2; CDR3aa: CASSQEERGGADTQYF; CDR3nt: TGCGCCAGCAGCCAAGAGGAGCGGGGGGGCGCAGATACGCAGTATTTT
v_gene: TRBV7-9; j_gene: TRBJ1-5; abundance: NA; len: 12; d_gene: NA; CDR3aa: CASSSPNQPQHF; CDR3nt: TGTGCCAGCAGCTCTCCAAATCAGCCCCAGCATTTT
v_gene: TRBV19; j_gene: TRBJ2-5; abundance: NA; len: 17; d_gene: NA; CDR3aa: CASSGRPKRGYQETQYF; CDR3nt: TGTGCCAGTAGCGGACGCCCCAAGAGGGGGTACCAAGAGACCCAGTACTTC
v_gene: TRBV6-1; j_gene: TRBJ2-7; abundance: NA; len: 11; d_gene: NA; CDR3aa: CASSLLYEQYF; CDR3nt: TGTGCCAGCAGTTTACTCTACGAGCAGTACTTC
v_gene: TRBV28; j_gene: TRBJ1-1; abundance: NA; len: 14; d_gene: NA; CDR3aa: CASKGGTMNTEAFF; CDR3nt: TGTGCCAGCAAGGGGGGGACGATGAACACTGAAGCTTTCTTT